One and the same sample provided the 19 T cell receptor beta chains below, sequenced in a study of long-term antiretroviral therapy in people with HIV. The immunoSEQ assay was v3.0, run at survey level. TCRdb's table, derived via immunoSEQ multiplex PCR, lists solely in-frame clones and lacks some. Of about 25,000 clones detected, approximately 95% appear once; the ten largest clones hold over 8.5%. The sequencing here drew on unsorted PBMCs, taken 7.6 years after starting antiretroviral therapy. Source of these receptors: a woman in her 40s with HIV.

The chain combines TRBV4-3 with TRBJ2-6; no definite D call. From germline, CDR1 is LGHNA and CDR2 YSLEER. CDR3 length equals 19 residues. Trimming left V 0 bases short and J 1 base short, with 16 bases between. The CDR3 bases are TGCGCCAGCAGCCAAGATATCCTCATTCCAGGATCTGGGGCCAACGTCCTGACTTTC. It specifies CASSQDILIPGSGANVLTF.

This chain uses TRBV7-2 with TRBJ1-6; no clear D. The germline V and J ends were trimmed by 5 bases and 10 bases, with 15 bases remaining between them. Germline assignment: CDR1 SGHTA and CDR2 FQGNSA. The CDR3 is made up of 14 amino acids. The CDR3 reads CASSPETSRSPLHF. The CDR3 region has the DNA TGTGCCAGCAGCCCGGAGACAAGTCGATCACCCCTCCACTTT.

The CDR3 DNA reads TGCGCCAGCAGCCAAGAGACGGGGTGGGGGGTCGTAAAACTGTTTTTT. Translating gives CASSQETGWGVVKLFF. The rearrangement joins TRBV4-1 to TRBJ1-4; TRBD1 might be the D (5 bases). Germline CDR1 is MGHRA and CDR2 is YSYEKL. V lost 0 bases, J lost 10 bases, and 18 bases lay in between. The CDR3 is 16 amino acids.

V gene TRBV5-1 combines with J gene TRBJ1-4; no definite D call. The CDR3 covers 14 residues. CDR1 is SGHRS and CDR2 is YFSETQ in the germline V gene. Trimming removed 0 bases from V and 5 bases from J, with 8 bases in between. In nucleotides, the CDR3 is TGCGCCAGCAGCTTGGTCGGGTACAATGAAAAACTGTTTTTT. This gives the protein CASSLVGYNEKLFF.

In its sample, this clone was seen once. V is TRBV29-1 and J is TRBJ1-2; D is unresolved. The germline V gene encodes CDR1 SQVTM and CDR2 ANQGSEA. Trimming removed 7 bases from V and 6 bases from J, with 15 bases in between. This CDR3 region has 12 residues. The DNA for the CDR3 is TGCAGCGCCCGCCGGACCCTCGATGGCTACACCTTC. The encoded protein is CSARRTLDGYTF.

The chain combines TRBV9 with TRBJ2-5; possible D gene TRBD1, 6 bases. The germline V and J ends were trimmed by 3 bases and 4 bases, with 16 bases remaining between them. The germline V gene encodes CDR1 SGDLS and CDR2 YYNGEE. This CDR3 is 15 amino acids long. In DNA form, the CDR3 reads TGTGCCAGCAGCGGGGACATACACGGAGGAGAGACCCAGTACTTC. Translated, it gives CASSGDIHGGETQYF.

The chain couples TRBV5-6 to TRBJ1-3; a weak D match, TRBD1 (5 bases). V lost 0 bases and J lost 4, with 8 bases in between. The CDR3 contains 14 residues. Germline V gene lookup returns CDR1 SGHDT and CDR2 YYEEEE. CDR3 sequence: CASSLAPGGNTIYF. CDR3 DNA sequence: TGTGCCAGCAGCTTGGCGCCAGGGGGAAACACCATATATTTT.

The chain uses TRBV25-1 and TRBJ1-1, with 7 bases aligning to TRBD1. Germline CDR1 reads MGHDK; CDR2 reads SYGVNS. Losses at the gene ends were 4 bases for V and 0 bases for J; bases not matched to a gene: 5. This CDR3 contains 15 residues. The CDR3 spells CASSASGTVNTEAFF. The CDR3 DNA follows: TGTGCCAGCAGTGCGTCCGGGACAGTGAACACTGAAGCTTTCTTT.

This sequence joins TRBV19 and TRBJ1-1, with TRBD1 matching over 10 bases. From germline, CDR1 is LNHDA and CDR2 SQIVND (reference sequence). V shed 7 bases, J shed 5 bases, and the junction held 1 base outside the gene matches. CDR3 length: 12 amino acids. DNA for the CDR3: TGTGCCAGTAAGGGACAGGGGACTGAAGCTTTCTTT. The encoded protein is CASKGQGTEAFF.

The CDR3 spells CASSFGTASTDTQYF. The CDR3 nucleotides are TGTGCCAGCAGTTTCGGGACAGCTAGCACAGATACGCAGTATTTT. The J gene is TRBJ2-3, the V gene TRBV2; 7 nucleotides align to TRBD1. Trimming took 5 bases from V and 0 from J; bases not matched to a gene: 5. This CDR3 is built from 15 residues. Germline values: CDR1 SNHLY, CDR2 FYNNEI.

This chain connects TRBV4-2 to TRBJ2-7; D not resolved. Germline CDR1 is LGHNA and CDR2 is YNFKEQ. Trimming shortened V by 1 base and J by 4 bases, and 14 bases separated the two germline ends. This CDR3 has 15 amino acids. CDR3 sequence: CASSQVVGNFYEQYF. The CDR3 DNA sequence: TGTGCCAGCAGCCAAGTAGTAGGAAACTTTTACGAGCAGTACTTC.

The chain carries TRBV10-3 and TRBJ2-7; D perhaps matches TRBD1 (5 bases). The germline CDR1 and CDR2 sequences are ENHRY and SYGVKD. The CDR3 totals 13 residues. Trimming took 10 bases from V and 1 from J, leaving 14 bases between them. The CDR3 reads CASSLQESYEQYF. The DNA for the CDR3 is TGTGCCAGCAGCTTACAGGAGTCCTACGAGCAGTACTTC.

This clone showed up just once. The CDR3 spells CASSEDPAAGNTIYF. Here the CDR3 DNA reads TGCGCCAGCAGCGAGGACCCGGCTGCCGGAAACACCATATATTTT. The rearrangement joins TRBV5-1 to TRBJ1-3, with unresolved D. The ends were cut back, 4 bases at V and 4 bases at J, with 15 bases in the middle. In germline, CDR1 is SGHRS, CDR2 YFSETQ. CDR3 size: 15 residues.

This clone appeared once. The chain combines TRBV5-5 with TRBJ2-7; tentative D call: TRBD1 (8 bases). This CDR3 has 16 residues. Trimming pared 2 bases from V and 4 bases from J, leaving 19 bases between. The germline V gene has CDR1 SGHKS and CDR2 YYEKEE (reference sequence). CDR3 DNA: TGTGCCAGCAGCTTCGGGGGAGGGACAGGCCTGTACGAGCAGTACTTC. It is translated as CASSFGGGTGLYEQYF.

The rearrangement joins TRBV25-1 to TRBJ2-2, with 7 bases aligning to TRBD2. The CDR3 loop spans 13 amino acids. The germline gives CDR1 MGHDK, CDR2 SYGVNS. V lost 3 bases and J lost 7; bases outside the gene matches: 2. CDR3 region: CASSDWGGGELFF. Written as DNA, the CDR3 is TGTGCCAGCAGTGATTGGGGGGGCGGGGAGCTGTTTTTT.

The V and J genes are TRBV10-1 and TRBJ2-3; D is undetermined. With 0 bases removed from V and 5 bases from J, the gap between germline ends came to 6 bases. CDR3 length equals 13 residues. Per the germline V gene, CDR1 is WNHNN and CDR2 is SYGVQD (reference sequence). CDR3 residues: CASSESGLDTQYF. DNA for the CDR3: TGCGCCAGCAGTGAGTCTGGGTTAGATACGCAGTATTTT.

The rearrangement uses TRBV4-3 and TRBJ2-1, with D possibly matching TRBD2 (6 bases). Germline V gene sequence: CDR1 LGHNA, CDR2 YSLEER. Trimming took off 1 base at V and 5 bases at J, with 15 bases between the two ends. CDR3 length: 16 amino acids. CDR3 region: CASSQGPLGGHNEQFF. CDR3 bases: TGCGCCAGCAGCCAAGGCCCCTTGGGGGGACACAATGAGCAGTTCTTC.

The V and J genes are TRBV4-3 and TRBJ1-1, with D possibly matching TRBD1 (6 bases). Deletions cut 1 base from V and 2 bases from J, with 17 bases between. CDR1 is LGHNA and CDR2 is YSLEER in the germline V gene. The CDR3 is 17 amino acids. DNA of the CDR3: TGCGCCAGCAGCCAAGGGCTGGGGGCCCACTTAAACACTGAAGCTTTCTTT. Protein: CASSQGLGAHLNTEAFF.

CDR3 amino acids: CASSFDQVPGNTIYF. The DNA of the CDR3 is TGTGCCAGCAGCTTTGATCAGGTCCCTGGAAACACCATATATTTT. The J gene is TRBJ1-3, the V gene TRBV5-4; D is ambiguous. V was shortened by 2 bases and J by 2 bases, with 11 bases between the two germline ends. This CDR3 has 15 residues. The germline CDR1 and CDR2 sequences are SGHNT and YYREEE (reference sequence). The full variable domain, its missing parts supplied by reference TRBV5-4 and TRBJ1-3, is ETGVTQSPTHLIKTRGQQVTLRCSSQSGHNTVSWYQQALGQGPQFIFQYYREEENGRGNFPPRFSGLQFPNYSSELNVNALELDDSALYLCASSFDQVPGNTIYFGEGSWLTVV.